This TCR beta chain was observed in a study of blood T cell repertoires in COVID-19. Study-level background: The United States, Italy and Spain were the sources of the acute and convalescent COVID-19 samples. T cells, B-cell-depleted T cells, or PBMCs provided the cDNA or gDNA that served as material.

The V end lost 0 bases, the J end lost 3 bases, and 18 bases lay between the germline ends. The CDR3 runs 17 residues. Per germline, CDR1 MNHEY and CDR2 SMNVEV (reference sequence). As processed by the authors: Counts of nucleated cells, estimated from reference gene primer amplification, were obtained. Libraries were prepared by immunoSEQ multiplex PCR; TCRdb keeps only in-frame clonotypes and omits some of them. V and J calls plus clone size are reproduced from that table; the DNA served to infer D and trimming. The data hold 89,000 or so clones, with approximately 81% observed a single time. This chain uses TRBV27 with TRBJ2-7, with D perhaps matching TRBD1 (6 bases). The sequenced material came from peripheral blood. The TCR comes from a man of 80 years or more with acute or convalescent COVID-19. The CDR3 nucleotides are TGTGCCAGCAGTTTATCGAGGGCAGGGGTTTGGGACTACGAGCAGTACTTC. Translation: CASSLSRAGVWDYEQYF.